The 25 T cell receptor beta chains below were found in one sample sequenced in a study of T cells in Graves' hyperthyroidism and ophthalmopathy. There were TCR beta CDR3 regions amplified from RNA transcripts. The TCR CDR3 was amplified in a first-round RT-PCR using the HTBI primer set. TCRdb ran MiXCR on the multiplex PCR reads and lists one entry per CDR3 protein. The table lists about 300,000 distinct CDR3 sequences, roughly 20% of them singletons. The sample consisted of blood. Every receptor here comes from a man in his forties or fifties with Graves' ophthalmopathy.

The chain joins TRBV19 to TRBJ2-1; D possibly corresponds to TRBD2 (5 bases). With 3 bases removed from V and 7 bases from J, the gap between germline ends came to 13 bases. This CDR3 has 14 amino acids. From germline, CDR1 is LNHDA and CDR2 SQIVND (reference sequence). The CDR3 loop reads CASSIQWTGNEQFF. In nucleotides, the CDR3 is TGTGCCAGTAGTATCCAATGGACTGGGAATGAGCAGTTCTTC.

The V and J genes are TRBV24-1 and TRBJ2-5; D possibly uses TRBD1 or TRBD2 (6 bases each). Germline V gene sequence: CDR1 KGHDR, CDR2 SFDVKD. CDR3 length equals 15 residues. Trimming removed 5 bases at V and 2 bases at J, with 14 bases between. This CDR3 is CATSASGGGQETQYF. CDR3 DNA sequence: TGTGCCACCAGTGCCTCTGGAGGGGGTCAAGAGACCCAGTACTTC.

This chain joins TRBV24-1 and TRBJ2-5, with D possibly called TRBD1 or TRBD2 (6 bases each). This CDR3 contains 16 residues. Trimming cost V 0 bases and J 1 base, with 11 bases left between them. From germline, CDR1 is KGHDR and CDR2 SFDVKD. The chain's CDR3 is CATSDLEGGVQETQYF. The CDR3 coding sequence is TGTGCCACCAGTGATTTGGAGGGGGGAGTCCAAGAGACCCAGTACTTC.

The chain couples TRBV28 to TRBJ2-7; TRBD1 is a possible D gene (5 bases). The CDR3 extends over 13 amino acids. The germline V gene has CDR1 MDHEN and CDR2 SYDVKM. V dropped 2 bases and J dropped 6 bases, with 11 bases sitting between them. In DNA form, the CDR3 reads TGTGCCAGCAGTTTACCAGGGTCGGGCGAGCAGTACTTC. This translates into CASSLPGSGEQYF.

The chain uses TRBV2 and TRBJ2-3, with TRBD2 as a possible D gene (5 bases). CDR3 length: 15 residues. The germline gives CDR1 SNHLY, CDR2 FYNNEI. V was trimmed by 8 bases and J by 0 bases, leaving 15 bases between them. The CDR3 bases are TGTGCCAGCGAGGAGCGGACTGTTAGCACAGATACGCAGTATTTT. This codes for CASEERTVSTDTQYF.

The chain combines TRBV6-1 with TRBJ2-1; 7 positions agree with TRBD1. Germline CDR1 reads MNHNS; CDR2 reads SASEGT. Germline trimming cut 6 bases from V and 9 bases from J; bases unmatched to any gene: 11. The CDR3 covers 14 residues. CDR3 amino acids: CASRVDRVLGEQFF. DNA of the CDR3: TGTGCCAGCAGGGTTGACAGGGTCCTGGGTGAGCAGTTCTTC.

The chain recombines TRBV7-2 with TRBJ2-7, with D possibly being TRBD1 (6 bases). Germline CDR1 SGHTA, CDR2 FQGNSA. CDR3 length equals 16 residues. V gave up 5 bases and J gave up 0 bases, with 17 bases separating them. The CDR3 coding sequence is TGTGCCAGCAGCCAACTGGGGGCAGACGGCTCCTACGAGCAGTACTTC. Residues: CASSQLGADGSYEQYF.

The CDR3 DNA follows: TGTGCCAGTAGTATATCGGGGGACACTTATGGCTACACCTTC. It translates to CASSISGDTYGYTF. The rearrangement uses TRBV19 and TRBJ1-2; a weak D match, TRBD1 (6 bases). This CDR3 spans 14 amino acids. Trimming pared 2 bases from V and 5 bases from J, leaving 12 bases between. The germline V gene has CDR1 LNHDA and CDR2 SQIVND (reference sequence).

This clonotype has only a few counts. This chain connects TRBV13 to TRBJ2-4, with 12 nucleotides matching TRBD2. The V segment lost 5 bases and the J segment 8 bases; nucleotides outside the gene matches: 7. This CDR3 region has 15 residues. Germline V gene lookup returns CDR1 PRHDT and CDR2 FYEKMQ (reference sequence). CDR3 in amino acids: CASSPSGRAADIQYF. In DNA form, the CDR3 reads TGTGCCAGCAGCCCTAGCGGGAGGGCCGCCGACATTCAGTACTTC.

This clonotype was found many times. A junction end diverges from the germline sequence, so it may reflect a read error. This CDR3 is CASSQAKDTQYF. Written as DNA, the CDR3 is TGTGCCAGCAGTCAAGCTAAAGATACGCAGTATTTT. The rearrangement uses TRBV2 and TRBJ2-3; D gene ambiguous. Germline-derived CDR1 and CDR2 are SNHLY and FYNNEI. The CDR3 runs 12 residues.

The chain recombines TRBV3-1 with TRBJ2-3, with 7 bases fitting TRBD2. V lost 5 bases and J lost 0; bases outside the gene matches: 11. Germline CDR1 is LGHDT and CDR2 is YNNKEL (reference sequence). The CDR3 is made up of 17 amino acids. CDR3 loop: CASSLLPSGSSTDTQYF. CDR3 sequence (DNA): TGTGCCAGCAGCTTACTCCCTAGCGGAAGTAGCACAGATACGCAGTATTTT.

The genes are TRBV15 and TRBJ1-5; D not certain. V dropped 0 bases and J dropped 7 bases, with 13 bases sitting between them. Germline V lookup: CDR1 LNHNV, CDR2 YYDKDF (reference sequence). The CDR3 is made up of 15 amino acids. The CDR3: CATSRDFTLSQPQHF. DNA for the CDR3: TGTGCCACCAGCAGAGATTTTACCCTCAGCCAGCCCCAGCATTTT.

This clonotype was seen ten or more times. This chain links TRBV20-1 with TRBJ2-3, with 9 nucleotides matching TRBD2. Germline V gives CDR1 DFQATT, CDR2 SNEGSKA (reference sequence). This CDR3 has 16 residues. Trimming took 5 bases from V and 4 from J; bases not matched to a gene: 13. The CDR3 coding sequence is TGCAGTGCTCAGATTTCTCCGGGACTAGCTCCAGATACGCAGTATTTT. As protein: CSAQISPGLAPDTQYF.

V is TRBV4-2 and J is TRBJ2-1; D is ambiguous. CDR3 length: 12 residues. Germline CDR1 and CDR2: LGHNA and YNFKEQ. The V end lost 0 bases, the J end lost 9 bases, and 6 bases lay between the germline ends. The CDR3 sequence: CASSQEVAEQFF. The CDR3 nucleotides are TGTGCCAGCAGCCAAGAGGTGGCTGAGCAGTTCTTC.

In its sample, this clonotype was seen a few times. The chain carries TRBV7-9 and TRBJ2-7, with TRBD2 matching 10 bases. Germline CDR1 and CDR2: SEHNR and FQNEAQ (reference sequence). The CDR3 has 17 residues. Germline trimming cut 5 bases from V and 5 bases from J; bases unmatched to any gene: 15. CDR3 coding DNA: TGTGCCAGCAGCCCCAGGGGGATGCCTAGCGGGAGCAACGAGCAGTACTTC. It encodes CASSPRGMPSGSNEQYF.

This clonotype was picked up many times. The chain uses TRBV4-2 and TRBJ1-3, with D unclear. Germline CDR1 reads LGHNA; CDR2 reads YNFKEQ. The CDR3 covers 16 residues. Trimming cost V 3 bases and J 0 bases, with 12 bases left between them. The CDR3 sequence is CASSQERRFSGNTIYF. CDR3 sequence (DNA): TGTGCCAGCAGCCAGGAAAGACGTTTCTCTGGAAACACCATATATTTT.

This sequence joins TRBV6-5 and TRBJ2-2; weak D call: TRBD2 (5 bases). CDR3 length equals 15 residues. V was clipped by 6 bases and J by 3 bases, with 14 bases between them. CDR1 MNHEY and CDR2 SVGAGI come from the germline V gene. CDR3 residues: CASRTRAEYTGELFF. CDR3 in DNA: TGTGCCAGCAGGACTCGAGCGGAGTACACCGGGGAGCTGTTTTTT.

In this sample, this clonotype turned up a few times. The chain carries TRBV20-1 and TRBJ2-7, with D perhaps matching TRBD2 (5 bases). Germline CDR1 and CDR2: DFQATT and SNEGSKA (reference sequence). Trimming shortened V by 0 bases and J by 6 bases, and 15 bases separated the two germline ends. The CDR3 totals 14 residues. For the CDR3, the DNA is TGCAGTGCTAGAGATCAAGTGAGGGAAGTCGAGCAGTACTTC. It is translated as CSARDQVREVEQYF.

The V and J genes are TRBV27 and TRBJ2-5; D is ambiguous. Germline values: CDR1 MNHEY, CDR2 SMNVEV (reference sequence). Trimming left V 4 bases short and J 4 bases short, with 10 bases between. The CDR3 contains 13 residues. The chain's CDR3 is CASSSLRGETQYF. CDR3 bases: TGTGCCAGCAGTTCCTTGAGAGGAGAGACCCAGTACTTC.

This clonotype was picked up many times. V gene TRBV12-3 or TRBV12-4 combines with J gene TRBJ1-2, with D possibly matching TRBD1 (6 bases). This CDR3 has 15 amino acids. The V gene lost 8 bases and the J gene lost 0 bases, with 16 bases spanning the gap. The CDR3 coding sequence is TGTGCCAGCGCTGTCCAGGGGCTTCCTAACTATGGCTACACCTTC. Its protein product is CASAVQGLPNYGYTF.

The chain employs TRBV6-5 and TRBJ2-7, with D tentatively TRBD2 (6 bases). Trimming stripped 4 bases from V and 3 bases from J, with 13 bases between. The CDR3 contains 14 residues. Germline V CDR1 and CDR2: MNHEY, SVGAGI. CDR3 DNA: TGTGCCAGCAGTTCCGCCGGGACTCTCTACGAGCAGTACTTC. It specifies CASSSAGTLYEQYF.

This clonotype turned up a few times. This chain uses TRBV6-5 with TRBJ1-3, with D maybe TRBD1 (6 bases). The V and J ends lost 0 bases and 2 bases respectively, with 8 bases between them. Germline loops: CDR1 MNHEY, CDR2 SVGAGI. This CDR3 has 15 amino acids. CDR3 loop: CASSYSTGPGNTIYF. The DNA for the CDR3 is TGTGCCAGCAGTTACTCGACAGGTCCTGGAAACACCATATATTTT.

This clonotype has more than one count but fewer than ten. V usage is TRBV20-1 and J usage is TRBJ2-7; unclear D gene. The germline V gene has CDR1 DFQATT and CDR2 SNEGSKA (reference sequence). V lost 3 bases to trimming and J lost 0 bases, with 9 bases between them. The CDR3 covers 13 residues. CDR3 residues: CSARPMSSYEQYF. The CDR3 region has the DNA TGCAGTGCTAGGCCAATGAGCTCCTACGAGCAGTACTTC.

This clonotype was observed a few times. J is TRBJ2-1 and V is TRBV20-1, with TRBD2 identical over 11 bases. There are 17 residues in the CDR3. Germline V gives CDR1 DFQATT, CDR2 SNEGSKA (reference sequence). Trimming removed 5 bases from V and 1 base from J; junction bases left unmatched: 10. The CDR3 DNA reads TGCAGTGCTCCTCCGGGACTAGCGGAGGGGTCCTACAATGAGCAGTTCTTC. Translated, it gives CSAPPGLAEGSYNEQFF.

This clonotype was counted many times. The chain combines TRBV27 with TRBJ1-5; 9 nucleotides match TRBD1. V lost 6 bases and J lost 2; bases outside the gene matches: 2. The CDR3 has 14 residues. Looked up from germline, CDR1 is MNHEY and CDR2 is SMNVEV (reference sequence). The CDR3 DNA reads TGTGCCAGCAGCCGGGACAGGGGCAATCAGCCCCAGCATTTT. This translates into CASSRDRGNQPQHF.